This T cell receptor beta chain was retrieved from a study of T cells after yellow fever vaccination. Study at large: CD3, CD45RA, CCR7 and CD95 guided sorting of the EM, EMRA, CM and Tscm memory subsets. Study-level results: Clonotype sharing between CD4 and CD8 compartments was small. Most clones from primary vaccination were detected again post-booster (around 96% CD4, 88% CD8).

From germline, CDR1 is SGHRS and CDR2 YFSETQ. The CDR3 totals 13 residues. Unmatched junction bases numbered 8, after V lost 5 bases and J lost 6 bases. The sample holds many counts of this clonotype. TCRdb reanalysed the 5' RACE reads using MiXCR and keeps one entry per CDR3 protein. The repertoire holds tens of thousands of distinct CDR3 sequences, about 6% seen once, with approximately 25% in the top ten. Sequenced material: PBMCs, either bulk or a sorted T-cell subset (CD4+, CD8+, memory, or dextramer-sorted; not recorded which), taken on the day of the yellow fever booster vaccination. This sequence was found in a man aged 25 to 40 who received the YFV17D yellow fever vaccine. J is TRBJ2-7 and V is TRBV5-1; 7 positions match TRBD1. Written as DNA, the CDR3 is TGCGCCAGCAGTCGCGACAGGGAACCCGAGCAGTACTTC. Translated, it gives CASSRDREPEQYF.